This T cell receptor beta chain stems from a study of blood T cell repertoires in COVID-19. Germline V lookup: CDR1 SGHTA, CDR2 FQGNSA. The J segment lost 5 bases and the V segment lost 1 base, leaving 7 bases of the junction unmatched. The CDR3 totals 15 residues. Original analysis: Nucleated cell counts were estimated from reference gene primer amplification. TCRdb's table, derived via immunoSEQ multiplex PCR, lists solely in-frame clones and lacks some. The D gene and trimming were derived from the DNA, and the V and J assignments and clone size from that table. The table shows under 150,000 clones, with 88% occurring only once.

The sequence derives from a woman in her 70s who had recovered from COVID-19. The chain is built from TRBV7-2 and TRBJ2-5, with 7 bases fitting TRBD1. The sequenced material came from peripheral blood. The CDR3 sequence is CASSLGSGGSETQYF. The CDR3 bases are TGTGCCAGCAGCTTAGGATCAGGGGGAAGCGAGACCCAGTACTTC.